One and the same sample provided the 8 T cell receptor beta chains below, sequenced in a study of blood T cell repertoires in COVID-19. The method was immunoSEQ multiplex PCR; TCRdb's version includes in-frame clones alone and lacks a portion of them. The sample consists of approximately 240,000 clones, roughly 84% of them appearing once. The sample was peripheral blood. Source of these receptors: an older woman who had recovered from COVID-19.

DNA for the CDR3: TGTGCCAGCAGCTTGGGGCGGCGGGGGGACCGCACAGATACGCAGTATTTT. This codes for CASSLGRRGDRTDTQYF. The rearrangement uses TRBV5-8 and TRBJ2-3, with 8 bases matching TRBD2. The CDR3 has 17 residues. Trimming took 0 bases from V and 1 from J; bases not matched to a gene: 7. Germline assignment: CDR1 SGHTS and CDR2 YDEGEE. The entire variable domain, with the rest obtained from reference TRBV5-8 and TRBJ2-3, is as follows: EAGVTQSPTHLIKTRGQQATLRCSPISGHTSVYWYQQALGLGLQFLLWYDEGEERNRGNFPPRFSGRQFPNYSSELNVNALELEDSALYLCASSLGRRGDRTDTQYFGPGTRLTVL.

The chain joins TRBV27 to TRBJ2-1; TRBD1 matches at 10 bases. Unmatched junction bases numbered 5, after V lost 3 bases and J lost 6 bases. This CDR3 comprises 15 residues. The V gene's germline CDR1 is MNHEY and CDR2 SMNVEV (reference sequence). The CDR3 nucleotides are TGTGCCAGCAGTTTCGCGACAGGGGGCCCCAATGAGCAGTTCTTC. As protein: CASSFATGGPNEQFF.

The chain couples TRBV20-1 to TRBJ1-4, with D possibly matching TRBD1 (6 bases). The CDR3 is 13 amino acids. Per the germline V gene, CDR1 is DFQATT and CDR2 is SNEGSKA (reference sequence). V was trimmed by 3 bases and J by 7 bases, leaving 12 bases between them. CDR3 coding DNA: TGCAGTGCTAGTCAGGGGTCTGGTGAAAAACTGTTTTTT. This translates into CSASQGSGEKLFF.

This chain uses TRBV5-1 with TRBJ2-7; D is perhaps TRBD1 (6 bases). V lost 2 bases and J lost 9, with 12 bases in between. Germline V gene sequence: CDR1 SGHRS, CDR2 YFSETQ. This CDR3 has 12 amino acids. Written as DNA, the CDR3 is TGCGCCAGCAGCTTACCGGACAGACCGCAGTACTTC. Its protein product is CASSLPDRPQYF.

This chain uses TRBV6-5 with TRBJ1-2; 9 bases agree with TRBD1. From germline, CDR1 is MNHEY and CDR2 SVGAGI. The CDR3 is 15 residues long. Trimming took 5 bases from V and 4 from J; bases not matched to a gene: 8. This chain's CDR3 is CASSTYRGQVYGYTF. The CDR3 DNA is TGTGCCAGCAGTACCTACAGGGGGCAGGTCTATGGCTACACCTTC.

The chain combines TRBV27 with TRBJ1-2, with D hard to call. The germline V gene has CDR1 MNHEY and CDR2 SMNVEV (reference sequence). V was pared by 7 bases and J by 1 base, with 25 bases between. CDR3 length: 18 amino acids. The CDR3 DNA reads TGTGCCAGCAACCATGTTAGGTCCGACGCACTAAATAACTATGGCTACACCTTC. This gives the protein CASNHVRSDALNNYGYTF.

This clone is a singleton in its sample. The chain couples TRBV27 to TRBJ2-1; 8 bases are a match to TRBD1. The J segment lost 8 bases and the V segment lost 6 bases, leaving 9 bases of the junction unmatched. Germline-derived CDR1 and CDR2 are MNHEY and SMNVEV (reference sequence). The CDR3 length is 14 residues. The CDR3 nucleotides are TGTGCCAGCAGAGGACAGGGTGTCTATGATGAGCAGTTCTTC. This encodes CASRGQGVYDEQFF.

The DNA of the CDR3 is TGTGCCCTTCAACGGGGTTCTGGGAGCAATCAGCCCCAGCATTTT. This codes for CALQRGSGSNQPQHF. The chain employs TRBV10-3 and TRBJ1-5; D gene unclear. CDR1 and CDR2 (germline): ENHRY, SYGVKD. The V end lost 11 bases, the J end lost 1 base, and 18 bases lay between the germline ends. The CDR3 runs 15 residues.